A selection of T cell receptor beta chains follows, all from one sample in a study of shared clonotypes between healthy human individuals. Data came from immunoSEQ multiplex PCR; TCRdb stores just in-frame clones and leaves some out. The sample consists of about 2.2 million clones, over 85% of them appearing once. The sample taken for sequencing was naive CD8+ T cells from PBMCs. All receptors derive from a young man in good health. Some clones in this sample may be carry-over from other donors' samples. The CDR3 runs from the conserved cysteine through the conserved F or W. A D gene is named only where the DNA matches it firmly. Rows may omit the clone size; those that give it use once, few, many or a size class.

d_call | j_call | clone_size | v_call | cdr3_nt | cdr3_aa
NA | TRBJ2-7 | NA | TRBV10-3 | TGTGCCACCTTTGACTCTAGGAACGAGCAGTACTTC | CATFDSRNEQYF
TRBD1 | TRBJ2-1 | NA | TRBV15 | TGTGCCACCAGAAATCACAGGGGCACCTACAATGAGCAGTTCTTC | CATRNHRGTYNEQFF
NA | TRBJ1-2 | few | TRBV29-1 | TGCAGCGTCCTCCGGGACGGAGCTAACTATGGCTACACCTTC | CSVLRDGANYGYTF
TRBD1 | TRBJ2-2 | NA | TRBV19 | TGTGCCTCGGGACAGGGGATCACCGGGGAGCTGTTTTTT | CASGQGITGELFF
NA | TRBJ1-1 | NA | TRBV2 | TGTGCCAGCAGCCCTACAGCGAACACTGAAGCTTTCTTT | CASSPTANTEAFF
NA | TRBJ2-7 | NA | TRBV5-1 | TGCGCCAGCAGCCCCCATACAGGGGGGGACGAGCAGTACTTC | CASSPHTGGDEQYF
TRBD1 | TRBJ2-1 | NA | TRBV13 | TGTGCCAGCAGCTTAAAAATGAGGGGGCGGAATGAGCAGTTCTTC | CASSLKMRGRNEQFF
NA | TRBJ1-1 | NA | TRBV11-2 | TGTGCCAGCAGCTTAGATCTGAGAATGAACACTGAAGCTTTCTTT | CASSLDLRMNTEAFF
NA | TRBJ2-7 | NA | TRBV29-1 | TGCAGCGTTGAGACAGCCGCGGGGAGGTCCTGCGAGCAGTACTTC | CSVETAAGRSCEQYF
NA | TRBJ1-6 | NA | TRBV28 | TGTGCCAGCAGTTCTTTCCAACAGCCTATCCACTTT | CASSSFQQPIHF
NA | TRBJ2-7 | NA | TRBV7-9 | TGTGCCAGCAGCTTAACGGAGGGCTACGAGCAGTACTTC | CASSLTEGYEQYF
NA | TRBJ1-1 | NA | TRBV5-5 | TGTGCCAGCAGGTTGGACGGCCGACTGTACACTGAAGCTTTCTTT | CASRLDGRLYTEAFF
NA | TRBJ2-1 | NA | TRBV28 | TGTGCCAGCAGTTATGGAGTAGAGCAGTTCTTC | CASSYGVEQFF
NA | TRBJ1-1 | NA | TRBV4-1 | TGCGCCAGCAGCCAAGAAGCTTTGACGTCCCCTGAAGCTTTCTTT | CASSQEALTSPEAFF
NA | TRBJ2-5 | NA | TRBV21-1 | TGTGCCAGCAGCAATGGGCTAGCGGGAGGGCCAGGTCGAAAAGAGACCCAGTACTTC | CASSNGLAGGPGRKETQYF
NA | TRBJ2-7 | once | TRBV11-2 | TGTGCCAGCAGCTTAGGGCCCGGAACCTACGAGCAGTACTTC | CASSLGPGTYEQYF
NA | TRBJ1-2 | NA | TRBV6-1 | TGTGCCATCAGGATTGGGGCTGGCTACACCTTC | CAIRIGAGYTF